This T cell receptor beta chain was sequenced for a study of tumor and adjacent non-tumor tissue in lung cancer. In the study overall: The cohort had approximately 12 adenocarcinoma, a couple of squamous cell and 1 small cell patients. Findings of the study overall: Tumor tissue had significantly higher TCR diversity than normal lung.

The CDR3 is 14 amino acids. Germline CDR1 is MNHEY and CDR2 is SVGAGI. Regarding this clonotype: Its antigen remains unknown. A read error may explain this, as a much larger clone is one base away.

TCRbeta libraries were built with three rounds of nested PCR, modified from ARM-PCR. One entry per CDR3 protein results from TCRdb running MiXCR on the multiplex PCR reads. The sample records tens of thousands of distinct CDR3 sequences, more than 55% being singletons. The template was RNA from unsorted bulk tissue. Distant lung tissue was collected more than 3 cm away from the tumor edge. This sequence originates from a man aged 70 or older with non-small cell lung cancer. The specimen was distant non-tumor lung tissue. This chain uses TRBV6-5 with TRBJ2-3, with D unclear. As DNA, the CDR3 is TGTGCCAGCAGTTACTCGGGTCCGTGGGATACGCAGTGTTTT. This codes for CASSYSGPWDTQCF.